These 7 T cell receptor beta chains originate from one sample sequenced in a study of T cell responses to AZD1222 COVID-19 vaccine. Assay used: immunoSEQ multiplex PCR; TCRdb lists only in-frame clones, some missing. This sample has fewer than 150,000 clones, with roughly 90% found just once. Here the sequenced sample was peripheral blood, taken 28 days after the second AZD1222 dose. These receptors originate from an adult who received the AZD1222 COVID-19 vaccine.

The V gene is TRBV30, the J gene TRBJ1-2; tentative D call: TRBD1 (6 bases). The CDR3 contains 13 residues. V lost 2 bases and J 4 bases, leaving 11 bases between the germline ends. Germline V gene sequence: CDR1 GTSNPN, CDR2 SVGIG (reference sequence). The CDR3 protein is CAWSFEDSYGYTF. The DNA of the CDR3 is TGTGCCTGGAGTTTTGAGGACAGCTATGGCTACACCTTC.

CDR3 protein: CATSRRPLAGNQPQHF. The CDR3, as DNA: TGTGCCACCAGCCGTCGTCCATTGGCGGGGAATCAGCCCCAGCATTTT. The chain employs TRBV15 and TRBJ1-5; D gene unclear. The V gene lost 5 bases and the J gene lost 4 bases, with 18 bases spanning the gap. The CDR3 consists of 16 residues. The germline V gene has CDR1 LNHNV and CDR2 YYDKDF (reference sequence).

The chain combines TRBV6-5 with TRBJ2-1; the D gene is possibly TRBD2 (6 bases). This CDR3 has 13 residues. Trimming stripped 6 bases from V and 3 bases from J, with 9 bases between. The germline CDR1 and CDR2 sequences are MNHEY and SVGAGI. The CDR3 region is CASRASVYNEQFF. The CDR3 bases are TGTGCCAGCAGGGCTAGCGTCTACAATGAGCAGTTCTTC.

The rearrangement links TRBV2 to TRBJ1-1, with unresolved D. The CDR3 contains 15 residues. The V gene lost 6 bases and the J gene lost 0 bases, with 14 bases spanning the gap. Germline V CDR1 and CDR2: SNHLY, FYNNEI. CDR3 residues: CASSGLPAMNTEAFF. In DNA, the CDR3 is TGTGCCAGCAGCGGACTACCCGCTATGAACACTGAAGCTTTCTTT.

This chain links TRBV5-6 with TRBJ1-1, with unresolved D. Trimming removed 4 bases from V and 3 bases from J, with 10 bases in between. The CDR3 consists of 13 residues. Germline V lookup: CDR1 SGHDT, CDR2 YYEEEE. The CDR3 DNA sequence: TGTGCCAGCAGCCCGGACGTGTACACTGAAGCTTTCTTT. Its translation: CASSPDVYTEAFF.

Here the CDR3 reads CASSQAGFAGALTGETQYF. CDR3 bases: TGCGCCAGCAGCCAAGCTGGTTTCGCGGGAGCTTTAACGGGAGAGACCCAGTACTTC. The J gene is TRBJ2-5, the V gene TRBV4-1, with TRBD2 matching over 7 bases. The trim removed 1 base at V and 4 bases at J, leaving 18 bases unmatched. CDR3 length: 19 amino acids. The germline CDR1 and CDR2 sequences are MGHRA and YSYEKL.

The chain joins TRBV5-1 to TRBJ1-1; D not resolved. The length of the CDR3 is 16 residues. CDR1 SGHRS and CDR2 YFSETQ come from the germline V gene. V shed 7 bases and J shed 1 base, with 20 bases lying between them. CDR3 sequence: CASRGAAGLGNTEAFF. The CDR3 DNA reads TGCGCCAGCCGGGGAGCGGCGGGCCTTGGGAACACTGAAGCTTTCTTT.